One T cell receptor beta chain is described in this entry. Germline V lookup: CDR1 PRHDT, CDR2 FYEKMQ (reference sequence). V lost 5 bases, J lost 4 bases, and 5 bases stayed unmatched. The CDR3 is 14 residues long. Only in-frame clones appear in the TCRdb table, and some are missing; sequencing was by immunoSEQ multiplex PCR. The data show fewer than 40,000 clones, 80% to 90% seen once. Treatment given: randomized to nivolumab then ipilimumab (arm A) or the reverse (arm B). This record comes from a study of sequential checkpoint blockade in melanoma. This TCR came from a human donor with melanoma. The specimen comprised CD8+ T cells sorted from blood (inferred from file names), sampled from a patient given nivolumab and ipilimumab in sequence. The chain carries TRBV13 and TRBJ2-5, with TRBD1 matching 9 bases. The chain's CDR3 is CASSRTGVGETQYF. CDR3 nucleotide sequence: TGTGCCAGCAGCCGGACAGGGGTCGGAGAGACCCAGTACTTC.